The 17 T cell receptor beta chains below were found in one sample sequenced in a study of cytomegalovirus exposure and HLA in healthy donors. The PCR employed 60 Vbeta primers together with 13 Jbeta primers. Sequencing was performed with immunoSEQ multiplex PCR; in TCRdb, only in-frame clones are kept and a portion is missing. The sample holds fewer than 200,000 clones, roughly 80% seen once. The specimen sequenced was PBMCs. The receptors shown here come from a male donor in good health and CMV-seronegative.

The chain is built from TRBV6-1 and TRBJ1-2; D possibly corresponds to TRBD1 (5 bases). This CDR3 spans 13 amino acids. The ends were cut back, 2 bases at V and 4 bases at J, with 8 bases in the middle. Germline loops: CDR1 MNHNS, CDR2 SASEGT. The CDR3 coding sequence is TGTGCCAGCAGTGAACAGGGTGGCTATGGCTACACCTTC. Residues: CASSEQGGYGYTF.

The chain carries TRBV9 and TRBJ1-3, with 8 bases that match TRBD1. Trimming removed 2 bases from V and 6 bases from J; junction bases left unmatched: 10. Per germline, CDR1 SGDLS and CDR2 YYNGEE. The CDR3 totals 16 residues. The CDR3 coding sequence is TGTGCCAGCAGCGTCAGTCAGGGGGCCTATGAAAACACCATATATTTT. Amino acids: CASSVSQGAYENTIYF.

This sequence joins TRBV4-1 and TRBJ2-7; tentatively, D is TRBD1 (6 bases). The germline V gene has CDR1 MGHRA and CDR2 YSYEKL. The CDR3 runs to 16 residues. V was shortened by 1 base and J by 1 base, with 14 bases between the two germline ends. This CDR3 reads CASSQGGIQGSYEQYF. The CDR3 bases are TGCGCCAGCAGCCAAGGGGGGATACAGGGTTCCTACGAGCAGTACTTC.

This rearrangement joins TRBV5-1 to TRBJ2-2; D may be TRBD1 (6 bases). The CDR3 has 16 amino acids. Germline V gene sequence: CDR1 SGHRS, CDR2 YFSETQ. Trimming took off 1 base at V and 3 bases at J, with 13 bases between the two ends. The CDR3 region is CASSLRGTGYTGELFF. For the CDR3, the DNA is TGCGCCAGCAGCTTGCGGGGAACAGGGTACACCGGGGAGCTGTTTTTT.

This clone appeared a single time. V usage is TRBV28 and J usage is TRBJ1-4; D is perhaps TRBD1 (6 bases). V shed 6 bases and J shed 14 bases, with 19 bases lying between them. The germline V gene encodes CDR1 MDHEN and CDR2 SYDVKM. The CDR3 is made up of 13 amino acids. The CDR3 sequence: CASSSGTPEILFF. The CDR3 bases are TGTGCCAGCAGCAGCGGGACACCCGAAATTCTGTTTTTT.

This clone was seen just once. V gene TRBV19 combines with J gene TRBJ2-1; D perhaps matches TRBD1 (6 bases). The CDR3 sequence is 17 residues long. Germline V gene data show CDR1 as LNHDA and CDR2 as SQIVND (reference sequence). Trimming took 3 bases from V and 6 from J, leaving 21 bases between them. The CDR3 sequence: CASSMETGSPRGNEQFF. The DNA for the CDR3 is TGTGCCAGTAGTATGGAAACAGGGAGCCCAAGGGGCAATGAGCAGTTCTTC.

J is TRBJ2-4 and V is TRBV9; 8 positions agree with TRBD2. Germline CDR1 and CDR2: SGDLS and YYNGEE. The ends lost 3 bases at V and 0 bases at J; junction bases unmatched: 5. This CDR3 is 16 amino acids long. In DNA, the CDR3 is TGTGCCAGCAGCGGGGGCGGGGGGTTAGCCAAAAACATTCAGTACTTC. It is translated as CASSGGGGLAKNIQYF. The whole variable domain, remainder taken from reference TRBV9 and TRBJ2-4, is DSGVTQTPKHLITATGQRVTLRCSPRSGDLSVYWYQQSLDQGLQFLIQYYNGEERAKGNILERFSAQQFPDLHSELNLSSLELGDSALYFCASSGGGGLAKNIQYFGAGTRLSVL.

DNA for the CDR3: TGTGCCAGCAGTTACTCGCAGGGCTCCTACGAGCAGTACTTC. It is translated as CASSYSQGSYEQYF. This chain joins TRBV6-5 and TRBJ2-7, with TRBD1 as a possible D gene (5 bases). V was clipped by 0 bases and J by 0 bases, with 6 bases between them. This CDR3 has 14 residues. The V gene's germline CDR1 is MNHEY and CDR2 SVGAGI.

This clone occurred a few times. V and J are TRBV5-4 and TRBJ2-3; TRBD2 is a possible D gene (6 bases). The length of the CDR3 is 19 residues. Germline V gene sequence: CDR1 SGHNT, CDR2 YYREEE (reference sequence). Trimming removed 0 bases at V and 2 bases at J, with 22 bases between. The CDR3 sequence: CASSLESGWRAVFTDTQYF. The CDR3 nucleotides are TGTGCCAGCAGCTTGGAATCGGGCTGGAGGGCCGTATTCACAGATACGCAGTATTTT.

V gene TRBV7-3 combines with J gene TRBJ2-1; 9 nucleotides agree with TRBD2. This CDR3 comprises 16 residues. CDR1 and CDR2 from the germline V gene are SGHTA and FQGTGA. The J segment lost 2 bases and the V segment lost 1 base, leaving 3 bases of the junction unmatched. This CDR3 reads CASSLRPSGTYNEQFF. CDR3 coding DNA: TGTGCCAGCAGCTTAAGGCCTAGCGGGACCTACAATGAGCAGTTCTTC.

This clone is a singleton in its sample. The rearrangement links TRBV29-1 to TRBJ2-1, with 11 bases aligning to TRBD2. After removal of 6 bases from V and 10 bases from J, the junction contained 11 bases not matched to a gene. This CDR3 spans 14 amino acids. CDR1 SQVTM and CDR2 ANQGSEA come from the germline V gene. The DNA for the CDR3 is TGCAGCGTACTACTAGCGGGGGCCCCCGGGGAGCAGTTCTTC. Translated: CSVLLAGAPGEQFF.

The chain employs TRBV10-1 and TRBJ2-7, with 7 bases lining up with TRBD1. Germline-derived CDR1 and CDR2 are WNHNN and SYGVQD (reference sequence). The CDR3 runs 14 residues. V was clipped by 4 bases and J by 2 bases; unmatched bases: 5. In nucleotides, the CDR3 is TGCGCCAGCAGTGGAGGGACAGTCGCCTACGAGCAGTACTTC. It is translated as CASSGGTVAYEQYF.

In DNA, the CDR3 is TGCGCCAGCAGCCAAGATCGGCCTAGCGCGTACGAGCAGTACTTC. Translated: CASSQDRPSAYEQYF. The V call is TRBV4-1, the J call TRBJ2-7; possibly TRBD2 for D (6 bases). Germline assignment: CDR1 MGHRA and CDR2 YSYEKL. The length of the CDR3 is 15 residues. Between the trimmed V and J ends, which lost 0 bases and 4 bases, there was a span of 13 bases.

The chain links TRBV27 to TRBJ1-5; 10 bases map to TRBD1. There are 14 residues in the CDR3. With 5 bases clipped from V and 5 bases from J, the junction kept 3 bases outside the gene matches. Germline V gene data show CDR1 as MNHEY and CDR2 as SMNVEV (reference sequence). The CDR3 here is CASSGGTGDQPQHF. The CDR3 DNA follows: TGTGCCAGCAGTGGAGGGACAGGGGATCAGCCCCAGCATTTT.

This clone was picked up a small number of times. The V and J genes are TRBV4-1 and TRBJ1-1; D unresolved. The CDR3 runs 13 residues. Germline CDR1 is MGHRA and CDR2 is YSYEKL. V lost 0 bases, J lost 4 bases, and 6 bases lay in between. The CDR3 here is CASSQERVTEAFF. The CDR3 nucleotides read TGCGCCAGCAGCCAAGAGAGGGTCACTGAAGCTTTCTTT.

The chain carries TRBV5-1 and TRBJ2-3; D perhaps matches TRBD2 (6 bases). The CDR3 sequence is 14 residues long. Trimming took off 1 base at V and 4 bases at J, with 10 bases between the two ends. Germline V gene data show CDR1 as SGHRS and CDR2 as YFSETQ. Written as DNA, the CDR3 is TGCGCCAGCAGCTTGTTAGGGGAGGCAGATACGCAGTATTTT. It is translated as CASSLLGEADTQYF.

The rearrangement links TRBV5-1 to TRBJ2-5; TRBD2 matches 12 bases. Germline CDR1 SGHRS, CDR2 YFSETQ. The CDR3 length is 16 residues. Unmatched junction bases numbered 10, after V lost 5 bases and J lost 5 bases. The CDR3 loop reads CASRQTGTSGFETQYF. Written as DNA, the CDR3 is TGCGCCAGCAGGCAGACCGGGACTAGCGGGTTCGAGACCCAGTACTTC. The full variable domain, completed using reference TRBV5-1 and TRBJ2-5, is KAGVTQTPRYLIKTRGQQVTLSCSPISGHRSVSWYQQTPGQGLQFLFEYFSETQRNKGNFPGRFSGRQFSNSRSEMNVSTLELGDSALYLCASRQTGTSGFETQYFGPGTRLLVL.